The T cell receptor (beta chain) under discussion was sequenced for a study of OX40 agonist ivuxolimab in advanced cancers. Individuals having autoimmune disease history or systemic immunosuppression were not enrolled. The germline V gene has CDR1 MNHEY and CDR2 SVGAGI. The length of the CDR3 is 15 residues. V shed 2 bases and J 3 bases; nucleotides not matched to a gene: 5. Using immunoSEQ multiplex PCR, the repertoire was profiled, and TCRdb retains in-frame clones only, with some absent. The data hold about 62,000 clones, with approximately 79% observed a single time. The chain carries TRBV6-5 and TRBJ2-3, with 7 bases identical to TRBD1. The material sequenced was CD4+ or CD8+ T cells sorted from blood, taken in a trial of the OX40 agonist ivuxolimab. The clonotype originates from an adult with an advanced solid tumor such as melanoma, head and neck, liver or kidney cancer. This chain's CDR3 is CASSYTGARTDTQYF. The CDR3 DNA sequence: TGTGCCAGCAGTTACACAGGGGCGAGAACAGATACGCAGTATTTT.